These 6 T cell receptor beta chains were sequenced from one sample in a study of T cells in tuberculosis. Produced via immunoSEQ multiplex PCR; TCRdb's table is partial and in-frame only. Of about 34,000 clones in the sample, roughly nine tenths were seen once. Material: PBMCs. The receptors originated from a donor under 30 with latent tuberculosis or without tuberculosis infection.

This chain joins TRBV6-5 and TRBJ2-3; D not resolved. CDR3 length: 14 amino acids. The V end was cut by 6 bases, the J end by 0 bases, with 10 bases between. Per the germline V gene, CDR1 is MNHEY and CDR2 is SVGAGI. The CDR3 bases are TGTGCCAGCAGACTACTTGGCAGCACAGATACGCAGTATTTT. Translation: CASRLLGSTDTQYF.

The sample holds one count of this clone. The rearrangement links TRBV11-2 to TRBJ1-1; 8 bases map to TRBD1. This CDR3 spans 17 amino acids. V was pared by 4 bases and J by 4 bases, with 14 bases of the junction left unmatched. CDR1 and CDR2 from the germline V gene are SGHAT and FQNNGV. The CDR3 loop is CASSSWGTGTSGTEAFF. Here the CDR3 DNA reads TGTGCCAGCAGCTCGTGGGGGACAGGTACCTCGGGCACTGAAGCTTTCTTT.

This chain links TRBV4-3 with TRBJ2-3; TRBD2 aligns across 7 bases. V was pared by 4 bases and J by 2 bases, with 9 bases of the junction left unmatched. CDR1 LGHNA and CDR2 YSLEER come from the germline V gene. The CDR3 is 16 amino acids. CDR3 nucleotide sequence: TGCGCCAGCAGCCCGAGCTCTAGCGGTTACACAGATACGCAGTATTTT. Its translation is CASSPSSSGYTDTQYF.

The gene calls are TRBV2 and TRBJ2-2; 11 bases fit TRBD1. Germline values: CDR1 SNHLY, CDR2 FYNNEI. The CDR3 is 14 residues long. V lost 6 bases to trimming and J lost 6 bases; unmatched junction nucleotides: 3. CDR3 nucleotides: TGTGCCAGCAGAGGACAGGGGGCGGCCGGGGAGCTGTTTTTT. Its protein is CASRGQGAAGELFF.

The chain couples TRBV6-5 to TRBJ1-1; D ambiguous. The CDR3 spans 14 residues. Germline assignment: CDR1 MNHEY and CDR2 SVGAGI. Trimming stripped 0 bases from V and 3 bases from J, with 8 bases between. The CDR3 DNA reads TGTGCCAGCAGTTACTCGGCAGGCTACACTGAAGCTTTCTTT. As protein: CASSYSAGYTEAFF.

CDR3 residues: CASSLDPPRRGGLNVEQFF. CDR3 in DNA: TGTGCCAGCAGCTTAGATCCTCCTCGGCGCGGGGGGTTGAATGTGGAGCAGTTCTTC. The genes are TRBV11-3 and TRBJ2-1; 8 bases are a match to TRBD2. This CDR3 has 19 amino acids. Per germline, CDR1 SGHNT and CDR2 YENEEA. V shed 0 bases, J shed 10 bases, and the junction held 20 bases outside the gene matches.